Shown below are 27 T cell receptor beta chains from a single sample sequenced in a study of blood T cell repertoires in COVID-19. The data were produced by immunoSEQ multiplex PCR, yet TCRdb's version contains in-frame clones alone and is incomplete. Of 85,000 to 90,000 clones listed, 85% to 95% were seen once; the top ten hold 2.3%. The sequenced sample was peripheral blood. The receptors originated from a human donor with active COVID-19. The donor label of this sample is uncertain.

CDR3: CASSRAEGANVLTF. DNA of the CDR3: TGTGCCAGCAGTCGCGCGGAAGGGGCCAACGTCCTGACTTTC. This rearrangement joins TRBV6-2 or TRBV6-3 to TRBJ2-6; D call uncertain. CDR3 length: 14 amino acids. Germline-derived CDR1 and CDR2 are MNHEY and SVGEGT. V lost 5 bases to trimming and J lost 4 bases, with 9 bases between them.

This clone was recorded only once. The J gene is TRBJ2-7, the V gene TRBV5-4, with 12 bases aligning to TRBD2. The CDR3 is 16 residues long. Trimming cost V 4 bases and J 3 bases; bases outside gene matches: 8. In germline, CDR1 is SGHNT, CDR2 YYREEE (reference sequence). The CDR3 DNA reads TGTGCCAGCAGCCCCCGACTAGCGGGGGCCTACTACGAGCAGTACTTC. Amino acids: CASSPRLAGAYYEQYF.

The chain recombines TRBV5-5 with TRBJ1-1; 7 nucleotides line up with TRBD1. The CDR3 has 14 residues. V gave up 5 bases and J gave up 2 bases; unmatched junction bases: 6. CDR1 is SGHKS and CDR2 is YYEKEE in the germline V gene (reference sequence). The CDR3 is CASSSTGRNTEAFF. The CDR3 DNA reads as TGTGCCAGCAGTTCGACAGGGCGTAACACTGAAGCTTTCTTT.

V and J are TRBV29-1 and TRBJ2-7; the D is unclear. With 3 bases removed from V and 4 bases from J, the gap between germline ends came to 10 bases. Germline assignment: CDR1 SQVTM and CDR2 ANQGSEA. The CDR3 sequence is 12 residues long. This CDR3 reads CSVDPRPYEQYF. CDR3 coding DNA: TGCAGCGTTGATCCCAGGCCATACGAGCAGTACTTC.

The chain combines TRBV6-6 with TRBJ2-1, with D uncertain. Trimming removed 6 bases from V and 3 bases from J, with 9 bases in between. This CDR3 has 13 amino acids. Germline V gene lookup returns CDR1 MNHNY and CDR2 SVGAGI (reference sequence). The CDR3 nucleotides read TGTGCCAGCAGCCCAGACATCTACAATGAGCAGTTCTTC. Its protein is CASSPDIYNEQFF.

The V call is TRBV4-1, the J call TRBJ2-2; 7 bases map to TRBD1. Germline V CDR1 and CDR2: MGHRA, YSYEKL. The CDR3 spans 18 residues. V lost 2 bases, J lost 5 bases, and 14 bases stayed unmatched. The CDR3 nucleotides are TGCGCCAGCAGCCAAAACCCGCCTAAAACAGGGGAAACCGGGGAGCTGTTTTTT. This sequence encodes CASSQNPPKTGETGELFF.

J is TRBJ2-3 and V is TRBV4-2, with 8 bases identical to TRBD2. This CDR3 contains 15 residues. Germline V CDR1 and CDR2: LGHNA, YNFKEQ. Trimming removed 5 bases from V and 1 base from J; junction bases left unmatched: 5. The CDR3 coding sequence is TGTGCCAGCAGCTCCTCCGGGGGGGGCACAGATACGCAGTATTTT. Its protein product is CASSSSGGGTDTQYF.

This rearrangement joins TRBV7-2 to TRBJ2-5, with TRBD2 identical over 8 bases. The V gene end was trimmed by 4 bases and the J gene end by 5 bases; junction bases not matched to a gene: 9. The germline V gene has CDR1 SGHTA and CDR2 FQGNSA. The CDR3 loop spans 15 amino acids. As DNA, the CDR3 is TGTGCCAGCAGCTCCACCCCGGGGGGGCGGGAGACCCAGTACTTC. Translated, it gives CASSSTPGGRETQYF.

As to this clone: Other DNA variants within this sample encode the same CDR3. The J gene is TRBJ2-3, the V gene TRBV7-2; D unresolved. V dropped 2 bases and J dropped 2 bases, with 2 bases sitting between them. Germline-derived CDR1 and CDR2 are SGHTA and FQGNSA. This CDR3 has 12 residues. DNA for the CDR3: TGTGCCAGCAGCTTACTCACAGATACGCAGTATTTT. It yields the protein CASSLLTDTQYF.

Here the CDR3 reads CASSVGLAGAVWTGELFF. The CDR3 region has the DNA TGTGCCAGCAGCGTAGGGCTAGCGGGGGCGGTTTGGACCGGGGAGCTGTTTTTT. The V call is TRBV9, the J call TRBJ2-2, with 10 bases matching TRBD2. In germline, CDR1 is SGDLS, CDR2 YYNGEE. The CDR3 length is 18 residues. V shed 0 bases, J shed 5 bases, and the junction held 10 bases outside the gene matches.

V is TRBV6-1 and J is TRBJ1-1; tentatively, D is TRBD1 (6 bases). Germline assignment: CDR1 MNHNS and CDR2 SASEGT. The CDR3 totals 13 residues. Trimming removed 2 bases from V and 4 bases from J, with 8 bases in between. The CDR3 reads CASSERGSTEAFF. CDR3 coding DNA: TGTGCCAGCAGTGAAAGGGGGAGCACTGAAGCTTTCTTT.

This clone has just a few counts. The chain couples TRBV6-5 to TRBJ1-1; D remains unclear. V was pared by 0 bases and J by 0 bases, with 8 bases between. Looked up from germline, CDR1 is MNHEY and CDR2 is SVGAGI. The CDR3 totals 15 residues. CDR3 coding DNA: TGTGCCAGCAGTTACTCAGCCACTTTGAACACTGAAGCTTTCTTT. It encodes CASSYSATLNTEAFF.

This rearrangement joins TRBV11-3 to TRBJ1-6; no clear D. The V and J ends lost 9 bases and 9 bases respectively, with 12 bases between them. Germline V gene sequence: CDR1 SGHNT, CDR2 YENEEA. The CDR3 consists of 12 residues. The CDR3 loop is CARKRLGSPLHF. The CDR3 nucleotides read TGTGCCAGAAAAAGACTTGGTTCACCCCTCCACTTT.

This CDR3 is CASSQVVGHTYEQYF. As DNA, the CDR3 is TGTGCCAGCAGCCAAGTGGTGGGCCATACCTACGAGCAGTACTTC. The chain joins TRBV4-2 to TRBJ2-7, with D unclear. The CDR3 sequence is 15 residues long. V was shortened by 1 base and J by 2 bases, with 12 bases between the two germline ends. Per germline, CDR1 LGHNA and CDR2 YNFKEQ.

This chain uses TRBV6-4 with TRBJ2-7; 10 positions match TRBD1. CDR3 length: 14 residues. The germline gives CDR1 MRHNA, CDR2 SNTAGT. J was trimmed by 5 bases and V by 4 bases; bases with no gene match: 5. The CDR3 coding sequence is TGTGCCAGCAGTGCCTCCGGGACAGGGGACGAGCAGTACTTC. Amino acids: CASSASGTGDEQYF.

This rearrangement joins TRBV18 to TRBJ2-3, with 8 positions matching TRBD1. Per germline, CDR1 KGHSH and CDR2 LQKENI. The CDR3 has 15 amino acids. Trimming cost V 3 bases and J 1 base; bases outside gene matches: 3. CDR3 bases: TGTGCCAGCTCACCTCAGGGGGCTGGCACAGATACGCAGTATTTT. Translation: CASSPQGAGTDTQYF.

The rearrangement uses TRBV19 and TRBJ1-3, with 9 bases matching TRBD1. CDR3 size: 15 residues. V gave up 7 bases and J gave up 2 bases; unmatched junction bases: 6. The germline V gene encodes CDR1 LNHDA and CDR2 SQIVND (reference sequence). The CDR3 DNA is TGTGCCAGTAAAGAGGACAGGGGCACTGGAAACACCATATATTTT. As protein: CASKEDRGTGNTIYF.

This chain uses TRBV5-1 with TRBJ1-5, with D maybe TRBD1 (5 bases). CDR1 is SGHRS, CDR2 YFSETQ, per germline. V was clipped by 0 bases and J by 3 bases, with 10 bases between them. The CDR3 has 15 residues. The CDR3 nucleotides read TGCGCCAGCAGCTTGGAGGGACTAAACAATCAGCCCCAGCATTTT. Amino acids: CASSLEGLNNQPQHF.

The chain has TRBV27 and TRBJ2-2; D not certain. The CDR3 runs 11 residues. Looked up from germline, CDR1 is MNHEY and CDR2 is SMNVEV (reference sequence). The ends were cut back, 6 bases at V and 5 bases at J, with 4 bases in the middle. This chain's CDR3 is CASRSTGELFF. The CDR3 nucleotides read TGTGCCAGCAGATCGACCGGGGAGCTGTTTTTT.

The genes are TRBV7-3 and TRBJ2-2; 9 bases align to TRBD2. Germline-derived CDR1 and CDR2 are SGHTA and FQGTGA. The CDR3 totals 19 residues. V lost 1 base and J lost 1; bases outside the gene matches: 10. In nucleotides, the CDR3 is TGTGCCAGCAGCTTAAAGGGTGCGGTAGCGGGGGTGAACACCGGGGAGCTGTTTTTT. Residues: CASSLKGAVAGVNTGELFF.

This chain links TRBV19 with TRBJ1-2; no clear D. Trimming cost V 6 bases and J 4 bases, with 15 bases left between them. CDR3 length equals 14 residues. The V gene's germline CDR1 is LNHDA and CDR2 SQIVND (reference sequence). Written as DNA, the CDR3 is TGTGCCAGTAGGGCAGGAGGAGCGGTCTATGGCTACACCTTC. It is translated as CASRAGGAVYGYTF.

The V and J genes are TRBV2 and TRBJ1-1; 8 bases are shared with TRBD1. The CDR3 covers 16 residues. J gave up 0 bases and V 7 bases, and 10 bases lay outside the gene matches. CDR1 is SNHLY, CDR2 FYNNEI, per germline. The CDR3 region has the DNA TGTGCCAGCATAGGACAGGGAAGTAAGGTGAACACTGAAGCTTTCTTT. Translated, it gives CASIGQGSKVNTEAFF. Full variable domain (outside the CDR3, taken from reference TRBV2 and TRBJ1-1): EPEVTQTPSHQVTQMGQEVILRCVPISNHLYFYWYRQILGQKVEFLVSFYNNEISEKSEIFDDQFSVERPDGSNFTLKIRSTKLEDSAMYFCASIGQGSKVNTEAFFGQGTRLTVV.

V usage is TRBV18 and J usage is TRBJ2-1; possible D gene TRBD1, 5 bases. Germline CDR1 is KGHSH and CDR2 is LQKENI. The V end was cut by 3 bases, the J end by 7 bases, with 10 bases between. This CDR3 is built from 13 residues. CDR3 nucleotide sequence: TGTGCCAGCTCACCGTATGGGGCTAATGAGCAGTTCTTC. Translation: CASSPYGANEQFF.

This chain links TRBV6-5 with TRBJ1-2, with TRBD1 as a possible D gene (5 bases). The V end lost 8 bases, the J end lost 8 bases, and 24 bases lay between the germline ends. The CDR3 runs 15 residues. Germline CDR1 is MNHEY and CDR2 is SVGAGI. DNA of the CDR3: TGTGCCAGCGCAAGGCGGACACAAAATGGCAGGGGCTACACCTTC. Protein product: CASARRTQNGRGYTF.

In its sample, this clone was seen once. In nucleotides, the CDR3 is TGTGCCAGCAGTTTATTTGCGGGCGATACCTACAATGAGCAGTTCTTC. Encoded protein: CASSLFAGDTYNEQFF. This rearrangement joins TRBV27 to TRBJ2-1; the D gene is possibly TRBD2 (5 bases). Germline CDR1 reads MNHEY; CDR2 reads SMNVEV (reference sequence). Trimming stripped 1 base from V and 2 bases from J, with 12 bases between. The CDR3 sequence is 16 residues long.

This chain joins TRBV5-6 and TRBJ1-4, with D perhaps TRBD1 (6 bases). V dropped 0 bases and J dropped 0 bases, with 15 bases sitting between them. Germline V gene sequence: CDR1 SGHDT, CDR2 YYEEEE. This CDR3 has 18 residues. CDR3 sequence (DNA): TGTGCCAGCAGCTTGGTGGGGGCCGCCCCACCAACTAATGAAAAACTGTTTTTT. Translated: CASSLVGAAPPTNEKLFF.

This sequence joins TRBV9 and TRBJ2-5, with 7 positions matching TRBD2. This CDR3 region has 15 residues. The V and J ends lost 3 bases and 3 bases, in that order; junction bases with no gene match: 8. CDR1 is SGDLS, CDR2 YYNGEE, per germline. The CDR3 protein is CASSGPRGGEETQYF. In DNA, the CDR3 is TGTGCCAGCAGCGGGCCACGGGGAGGGGAAGAGACCCAGTACTTC.